What follows describes a single T cell receptor (beta chain). Its antigen is not yet known. Within one base of it there is no much larger clone, and no base qualities were kept. Interpreted using the paper, the time point label stands for: baseline before first vaccination. Samples from vaccinated people were obtained from the UK trials COV001 and COV002, which included a single-blind randomized controlled phase 2/3 trial of AZD1222 (ChAdOx1 nCoV-19) in healthy adults. Trial participant PBMC samples were collected at day 0 and day 28 after the second dose for TCRbeta chain sequencing. The data stem from a study of T cell responses to AZD1222 COVID-19 vaccine (dated by TCRdb to 2020 to 2022). Turning to the overall study: Because spike-specific TCR depth and breadth did not differ between the two schedules, AZD1222 recipients who got a second dose at roughly 4 weeks were pooled with those who got a second dose at roughly 12 weeks. TCR sequencing was performed for 230 to 250 trial participants, of whom about 200 were given two doses of AZD1222 and around 25 were given two doses of MenACWY control vaccine. Enrollment into the trials was organized by age into subgroups of 18-55, 56-69 and 70-plus years, and those subgroups contained about 160, 30 and 59 TCR-sequenced participants, respectively.

CDR1 is given as SNHLY and CDR2 as FYNNEI, both from the germline V gene. Including the terminal cysteine and phenylalanine, the CDR3 comprises 14 residues. The only DNA kept is the CDR3, 42 bases in frame from the first base. The V and J ends are trimmed by 6 bases and 5 bases, leaving 16 bases between them. The paper's findings and limits, for the study overall: Participants were mostly white British and included more females than males, and it was suggested by the authors that clonal diversity may have been underestimated. Spike-specific TCR breadth and depth rose significantly after two AZD1222 doses compared with day 0 and with MenACWY recipients. Reportedly, close to half of the unique spike-specific TCRs recognized epitopes lying outside the regions that are mutated in the B.1.351 and B.1.1.7 variants. Only a handful of AZD1222 recipients were SARS-CoV-2 seropositive at baseline, limiting conclusions about previously exposed vaccinees. In the small 56-69-year group, the increase in depth fell short of significance, most likely because of low power. Because no day 14 peak-response samples were available, repertoires were characterized only after the peak T cell response. The whole spike protein was spanned by vaccine-associated CD4 TCRs, and dominant responses were seen in regions 160-218 and 743-854.

The CDR3 regions of human TCRbeta chains were analyzed by immunosequencing. The paper's data handling went like this. Repertoire TCRs were matched against a reference library of SARS-CoV-2-specific TCRs generated with the MIRA antigen-specificity platform. Breadth meant the fraction of unique TCRs that were SARS-CoV-2-associated, whereas depth meant the fraction of total T cells that were SARS-CoV-2-associated. Each spike-specific TCR was assigned to its reactive spike region and to a CD4 or CD8 class using the MIRA data. Log10-transformed breadth and depth values were compared by one-way ANOVA with Sidak's multiple comparisons tests. Here the immuneACCESS table is served through TCRdb, limited to in-frame sequences with V and J called. Missing clones are a known gap in these copies; in checked studies unresolved V genes cover under half, and the rest lacks a known reason. That table furnishes V, J and clone size, whereas the DNA furnished D and trimming. In all, the sample holds 100,000 to 150,000 clones, and more than 75% of those were seen once. Of the sample, around 1.2% falls within the top ten clones.

The clonotype originates from an adult in good health. Sequences were derived from peripheral blood, sampled on day 0 of AZD1222 vaccination. The chain employs TRBV2 and TRBJ1-2; TRBD1 is perhaps the D gene, given 5 matching bases. The sequenced DNA is TGTGCCAGCAGGAGGGGCAGGGAGGGGTATGGCTACACCTTC. It encodes CASRRGREGYGYTF.